These 2 T cell receptor beta chains came from one sample sequenced in a study of CD8 T cells in Susac syndrome. cDNA came from about 0.51 to 1 ug RNA primed by random hexamers. TCRdb itself ran the immunoSEQ multiplex PCR reads through MiXCR, one entry per CDR3 protein. The repertoire holds roughly 120,000 distinct CDR3 sequences, with approximately 94% as singletons. Input material: CD4+ T cells from PBMCs. The receptor source for this set is a human donor with multiple sclerosis.

A single count supports this clonotype. V is TRBV12-3 or TRBV12-4 and J is TRBJ1-3; maybe TRBD1 (6 bases). The CDR3 consists of 15 residues. Trimming removed 0 bases from V and 4 bases from J, with 10 bases in between. The DNA of the CDR3 is TGTGCCAGCAGTTTAGCTCAGGGGACGGGAAACACCATATATTTT. As protein: CASSLAQGTGNTIYF.

The chain uses TRBV7-2 and TRBJ2-1; no firm D call. V lost 1 base and J 5 bases, leaving 12 bases between the germline ends. Germline CDR1 SGHTA, CDR2 FQGNSA. This CDR3 has 15 residues. CDR3 bases: TGTGCCAGCAGCTTAGATCCCGGACGCCACAATGAGCAGTTCTTC. Translated, it gives CASSLDPGRHNEQFF.